The clone carrying this T cell receptor (beta chain) was seen more than once but under ten times. The record originates from a study of blood T cells in healthy people across ages. A J-beta primer mix and a sample-barcoded 5' primer were used in a second PCR of roughly 6 to 11 cycles. Every cDNA molecule bore a tag from a template-switch adaptor containing 12 random nucleotides. Each single sample gave us at least 3 million CDR3-containing paired-end reads. TCRdb processed the 5' RACE reads anew with MiXCR; each CDR3 protein has one entry. The sample lists under 800,000 distinct CDR3 sequences, around 46% seen once, with approximately 22% in the top ten. The receptor comes from a woman aged 55-70 years in good health. Sequencing used blood.

CDR3 sequence reads: CASNTDRNNEQYF. The CDR3 DNA follows: TGTGCCAGCAACACGGACAGAAACAATGAGCAGTACTTC. The chain is built from TRBV2 and TRBJ2-5, with D perhaps TRBD1 (6 bases). Germline V gene lookup returns CDR1 SNHLY and CDR2 FYNNEI. CDR3 length equals 13 residues. V was cut by 7 bases and J by 11 bases, with 20 bases left in between.